One and the same sample provided the 14 T cell receptor beta chains below, sequenced in a study of T cell responses to AZD1222 COVID-19 vaccine. Sequencing used immunoSEQ multiplex PCR; TCRdb keeps in-frame clones, though not all of them. The sample contains over 110,000 clones, about 93% of which appear only once. Sequences were derived from peripheral blood, sampled on day 0 of AZD1222 vaccination. These receptors were taken from an adult in good health.

This chain uses TRBV3-1 (or the pseudogene TRBV3-2) with TRBJ1-5; D gene unclear. The CDR3 is 12 residues long. The germline V gene encodes CDR1 LGHDT and CDR2 YNNKEL (reference sequence). V gave up 3 bases and J gave up 0 bases, with 0 bases separating them. The DNA of the CDR3 is TGTGCCAGCAGCCATAGCAATCAGCCCCAGCATTTT. It codes for CASSHSNQPQHF.

V gene TRBV4-3 combines with J gene TRBJ2-7; tentative D call: TRBD1 (7 bases). The CDR3 loop spans 16 amino acids. The V end was cut by 2 bases, the J end by 5 bases, with 19 bases between. Germline CDR1 and CDR2: LGHNA and YSLEER. CDR3 nucleotide sequence: TGCGCCAGCAGCCAACAGACAGGGAGGAGTCGGAACGAGCAGTACTTC. It codes for CASSQQTGRSRNEQYF.

Remarks on this clone: Relative to the germline gene, one junction end is altered; a read error may explain this. The rearrangement links TRBV20-1 to TRBJ1-4; D perhaps matches TRBD1 (6 bases). The CDR3 is 11 residues long. CDR1 and CDR2 from the germline V gene are DFQATT and SNEGSKA (reference sequence). CDR3 sequence: CSARGQGLESF. The CDR3 nucleotides read TGCAGTGCTAGGGGGCAGGGGTTAGAATCGTTT.

The table lists this clone with a count of one. The J gene is TRBJ1-2, the V gene TRBV19; 9 bases agree with TRBD1. The CDR3 runs to 16 residues. Per germline, CDR1 LNHDA and CDR2 SQIVND (reference sequence). J lost 4 bases, V lost 5 bases, and 11 bases had no gene match. This CDR3 reads CASSDSGTGSGYGYTF. The CDR3 coding sequence is TGTGCCAGTAGTGATTCCGGGACAGGGTCAGGCTATGGCTACACCTTC.

The chain combines TRBV7-2 with TRBJ2-7, with TRBD1 identical over 7 bases. Germline trimming cut 1 base from V and 1 base from J; bases unmatched to any gene: 4. CDR3 size: 15 residues. CDR1 and CDR2 (germline): SGHTA, FQGNSA. Here the CDR3 DNA reads TGTGCCAGCAGCTTAGGGGACAGAATTTCCTACGAGCAGTACTTC. Translation: CASSLGDRISYEQYF. Variable domain in full (rest from reference TRBV7-2 and TRBJ2-7): GAGVSQSPSNKVTEKGKDVELRCDPISGHTALYWYRQSLGQGLEFLIYFQGNSAPDKSGLPSDRFSAERTGGSVSTLTIQRTQQEDSAVYLCASSLGDRISYEQYFGPGTRLTVT.

The chain links TRBV6-5 to TRBJ2-7, with D tentatively TRBD1 (6 bases). The CDR3 consists of 15 residues. Germline V lookup: CDR1 MNHEY, CDR2 SVGAGI. V was cut by 6 bases and J by 4 bases, with 19 bases left in between. The CDR3 DNA reads as TGTGCCAGCAGGCGCGTGACAGGTGGCCTTTACGAGCAGTACTTC. It yields the protein CASRRVTGGLYEQYF.

The chain combines TRBV3-1 (or the pseudogene TRBV3-2) with TRBJ2-2, with 8 nucleotides matching TRBD1. V lost 3 bases to trimming and J lost 2 bases; unmatched junction nucleotides: 8. The CDR3 spans 17 residues. The germline gives CDR1 LGHDT, CDR2 YNNKEL (reference sequence). As DNA, the CDR3 is TGTGCCAGCAGCCATATTAACAGGGGGTCCAACACCGGGGAGCTGTTTTTT. Protein sequence: CASSHINRGSNTGELFF.

This chain links TRBV6-2 or TRBV6-3 with TRBJ1-2; D is perhaps TRBD1 (6 bases). The CDR3 covers 16 residues. Germline CDR1 is MNHEY and CDR2 is SVGEGT. Trimming took off 5 bases at V and 3 bases at J, with 19 bases between the two ends. CDR3 DNA sequence: TGTGCCAGCAGTGTATCACAGGGATCGATGGACTATGGCTACACCTTC. This codes for CASSVSQGSMDYGYTF.

The chain links TRBV19 to TRBJ2-2, with D maybe TRBD1 (6 bases). This CDR3 has 16 residues. Germline loops: CDR1 LNHDA, CDR2 SQIVND (reference sequence). V lost 0 bases, J lost 4 bases, and 12 bases lay in between. The CDR3 sequence is CASSIEQGRFTGELFF. In nucleotides, the CDR3 is TGTGCCAGTAGTATAGAACAGGGTCGATTCACCGGGGAGCTGTTTTTT.

The chain carries TRBV18 and TRBJ2-5, with D tentatively TRBD2 (5 bases). Deletions cut 3 bases from V and 2 bases from J, with 10 bases between. The CDR3 length is 14 residues. Germline CDR1 reads KGHSH; CDR2 reads LQKENI. CDR3 coding DNA: TGTGCCAGCTCACCGTTTGAGGGTCAAGAGACCCAGTACTTC. It is translated as CASSPFEGQETQYF.

The V call is TRBV11-3, the J call TRBJ2-7; TRBD1 is a possible D gene (6 bases). CDR3 length: 16 residues. V lost 1 base and J 5 bases, leaving 18 bases between the germline ends. CDR1 is SGHNT and CDR2 is YENEEA in the germline V gene. The CDR3 region has the DNA TGTGCCAGCAGCTTAGGGGCTCAGGGGCCGGTGGACGAGCAGTACTTC. As protein: CASSLGAQGPVDEQYF.

The genes are TRBV7-3 and TRBJ1-2, with 10 positions matching TRBD1. J lost 4 bases, V lost 5 bases, and 7 bases had no gene match. The CDR3 consists of 15 residues. CDR1 SGHTA and CDR2 FQGTGA come from the germline V gene. The CDR3: CASSPRQGALYGYTF. The DNA for the CDR3 is TGTGCCAGCAGCCCTAGACAGGGGGCTCTCTATGGCTACACCTTC.

The V gene is TRBV25-1, the J gene TRBJ2-7; perhaps TRBD2 as D (6 bases). Trimming took 3 bases from V and 3 from J, leaving 18 bases between them. Germline lookup yields CDR1 MGHDK and CDR2 SYGVNS. The CDR3 runs 16 residues. The CDR3 coding sequence is TGTGCCAGCAGTGAGGGAAGGCGGGGAATAAGCTACGAGCAGTACTTC. Residues: CASSEGRRGISYEQYF.

This chain connects TRBV5-1 to TRBJ2-2, with TRBD1 matching 10 bases. The CDR3 sequence is 16 residues long. J lost 7 bases, V lost 4 bases, and 10 bases had no gene match. Germline CDR1 is SGHRS and CDR2 is YFSETQ. The CDR3 protein is CASSPAGQGSNGELFF. In DNA, the CDR3 is TGCGCCAGCAGCCCCGCGGGACAGGGGAGTAACGGGGAGCTGTTTTTT.